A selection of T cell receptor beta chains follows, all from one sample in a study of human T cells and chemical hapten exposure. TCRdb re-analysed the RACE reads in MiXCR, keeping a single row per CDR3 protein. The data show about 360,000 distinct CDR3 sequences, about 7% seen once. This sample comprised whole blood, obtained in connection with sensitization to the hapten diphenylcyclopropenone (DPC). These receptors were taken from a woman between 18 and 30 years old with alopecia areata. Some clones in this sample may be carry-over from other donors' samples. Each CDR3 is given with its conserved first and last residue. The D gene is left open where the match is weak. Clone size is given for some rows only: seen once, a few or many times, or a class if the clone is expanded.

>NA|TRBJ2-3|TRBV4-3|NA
CASSQRLGSDTQYF
TGCGCCAGCAGCCAAAGACTAGGGTCAGATACGCAGTATTTT
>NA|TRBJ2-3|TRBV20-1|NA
CSAPRADTQYF
TGCAGTGCCCCCCGAGCGGATACGCAGTATTTT
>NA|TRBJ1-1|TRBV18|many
CASSLLYTEAFF
TGTGCCAGCTCTCTTCTTTACACTGAAGCTTTCTTT
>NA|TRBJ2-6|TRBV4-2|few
CASSQVRVSGANVLTF
TGTGCCAGCAGCCAAGTTCGGGTCTCTGGGGCCAACGTCCTGACTTTC
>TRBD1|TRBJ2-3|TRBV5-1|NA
CASTEGQAGADTQYF
TGCGCCAGCACCGAGGGACAGGCGGGTGCAGATACGCAGTATTTT
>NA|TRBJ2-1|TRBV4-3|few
CASSPSRGGATYNEQFF
TGCGCCAGCAGTCCCAGTAGGGGGGGGGCGACCTACAATGAGCAGTTCTTC
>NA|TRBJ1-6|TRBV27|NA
CASSFEFSYNSPLHF
TGTGCCAGCAGTTTCGAGTTTTCCTATAATTCACCCCTCCACTTT
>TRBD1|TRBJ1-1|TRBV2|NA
CASTESGGFLQKTEAFF
TGTGCCAGCACAGAATCAGGGGGCTTCTTACAGAAGACTGAAGCTTTCTTT
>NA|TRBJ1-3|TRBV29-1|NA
CVGGASGNTIYF
TGCGTCGGGGGGGCGTCTGGAAACACCATATATTTT
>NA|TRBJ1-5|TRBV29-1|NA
CSVRLPQHF
TGCAGCGTCCGATTGCCCCAGCATTTT
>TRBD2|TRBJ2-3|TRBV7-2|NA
CASSYQRGVTDTQYF
TGTGCCAGCAGTTACCAGCGGGGGGTCACAGATACGCAGTATTTT
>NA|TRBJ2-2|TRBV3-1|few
CASQWFSGELFF
TGTGCCAGCCAGTGGTTCTCCGGGGAGCTGTTTTTT
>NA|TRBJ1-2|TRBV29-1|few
CSANGGVGYGYTF
TGCAGCGCCAACGGAGGGGTTGGCTATGGCTACACCTTC
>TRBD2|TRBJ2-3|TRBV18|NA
CASSPPRRGGLDTQYF
TGTGCCAGCTCCCCACCAAGGCGGGGGGGCCTTGATACGCAGTATTTT
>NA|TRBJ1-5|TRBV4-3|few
CASSQQPDSNQPQHF
TGCGCCAGCAGCCAGCAGCCGGATAGCAATCAGCCCCAGCATTTT
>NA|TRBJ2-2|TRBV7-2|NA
CASRLQGAVYTGELFF
TGTGCCAGCAGACTCCAGGGAGCGGTCTACACCGGGGAGCTGTTTTTT
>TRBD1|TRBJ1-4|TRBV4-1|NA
CASSLRAPGQANEKLFF
TGCGCCAGCAGCCTAAGGGCCCCCGGACAGGCTAATGAAAAACTGTTTTTT
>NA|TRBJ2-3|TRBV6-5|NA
CASSHGGQGADTQYF
TGTGCCAGCAGTCACGGAGGGCAGGGCGCAGATACGCAGTATTTT